This passage covers 22 T cell receptor beta chains from one sample sequenced in a study of quantifying T cell responses using KT2 cells (dated by TCRdb to about 2017). Background for the entire study: RNA was DNase-treated and reverse transcribed with TCR alpha and beta constant-region primers, mostly using SuperScript III.

Library preparation employed UMI-ligation and nested PCR. Sequencer: Illumina MiSeq. A single-stranded oligonucleotide carrying the Illumina SP2 sequence and a UMI was ligated to the cDNA 3' end using T4 RNA ligase 1. PCR1 ran three to five cycles (98°C 15 s, 69°C 30 s, 72°C 40 s); the beta primer was an equimolar mix of RC1.1 and RC1.2 covering TRBC1 and TRBC2. In TCRdb, the public reads were trimmed at Q25 with fastp and aligned with MiXCR, with productive beta chains retained. Each entry merges the rows of one CDR3 protein and shows their most common DNA and genes. This sample gives fewer than 50,000 distinct CDR3 sequences in total; over 15% of them show up just once. The ten most abundant clones make up over 40% of the sample. The sequenced sample consisted of PBMCs spiked with cells of the T cell clone KT2. These TCRs come from a human donor.

The chain is built from TRBV6-2 or TRBV6-3 and TRBJ1-1, with D perhaps matching TRBD1 (6 bases). CDR1 is MNHEY and CDR2 is SVGEGT in the germline V gene. The CDR3 totals 15 residues. The CDR3 region is CATMRSTGRNTEAFF. DNA for the CDR3: TGTGCAACAATGCGCTCGACAGGACGGAACACTGAAGCTTTCTTT.

This clonotype was recorded many times. The gene calls are TRBV6-5 and TRBJ2-7, with TRBD2 matching over 10 bases. CDR1 and CDR2 from the germline V gene are MNHEY and SVGAGI. This CDR3 contains 13 residues. V shed 6 bases, J shed 3 bases, and the junction held 2 bases outside the gene matches. CDR3 sequence (DNA): TGTGCCAGCAGCACTAGCGGGGTCTACGAGCAGTACTTC. This encodes CASSTSGVYEQYF.

The CDR3, as DNA: TGTGCCAGCAGCCGAGTAAACACTGAAGCTTTCTTT. It codes for CASSRVNTEAFF. V usage is TRBV7-2 and J usage is TRBJ1-1, with unresolved D. The CDR3 has 12 residues. Per the germline V gene, CDR1 is SGHTA and CDR2 is FQGNSA. Trimming removed 5 bases at V and 2 bases at J, with 6 bases between.

The chain employs TRBV7-2 and TRBJ2-7; D is possibly TRBD2 (5 bases). The CDR3 length is 14 residues. The V end lost 3 bases, the J end lost 3 bases, and 12 bases lay between the germline ends. CDR1 and CDR2 from the germline V gene are SGHTA and FQGNSA. The CDR3 DNA sequence: TGTGCCAGCAGCTTGGCCAACCGGGACTACGAGCAGTACTTC. Protein: CASSLANRDYEQYF. The variable domain in full, with the rest retrieved from reference TRBV7-2 and TRBJ2-7, is GAGVSQSPSNKVTEKGKDVELRCDPISGHTALYWYRQSLGQGLEFLIYFQGNSAPDKSGLPSDRFSAERTGGSVSTLTIQRTQQEDSAVYLCASSLANRDYEQYFGPGTRLTVT.

This rearrangement joins TRBV3-1 to TRBJ2-1; 10 nucleotides match TRBD2. The ends lost 0 bases at V and 12 bases at J; junction bases unmatched: 8. Germline CDR1 LGHDT, CDR2 YNNKEL (reference sequence). This CDR3 is 15 amino acids long. The DNA of the CDR3 is TGTGCCAGCAGCCAAGAACCTAGCGGGAGAAGTCGGCAGTTCTTC. It encodes CASSQEPSGRSRQFF.

This clonotype was counted a few times. The V call is TRBV7-2, the J call TRBJ1-3; TRBD1 is a possible D gene (6 bases). V was shortened by 1 base and J by 2 bases, with 6 bases between the two germline ends. Germline loops: CDR1 SGHTA, CDR2 FQGNSA. The CDR3 has 14 residues. CDR3 in amino acids: CASSLGQAGNTIYF. The CDR3 nucleotides read TGTGCCAGCAGCTTAGGACAGGCTGGAAACACCATATATTTT.

This clonotype turned up a few times. The chain recombines TRBV7-8 with TRBJ2-6, with D uncertain. Per the germline V gene, CDR1 is SGHVS and CDR2 is FQNEAQ. V was shortened by 8 bases and J by 0 bases, with 11 bases between the two germline ends. CDR3 size: 15 residues. The CDR3 is CASDDGASGANVLTF. The CDR3 bases are TGTGCCAGCGACGACGGAGCCTCTGGGGCCAACGTCCTGACTTTC. The full variable domain, with the rest looked up from reference TRBV7-8 and TRBJ2-6, is GAGVSQSPRYKVAKRGQDVALRCDPISGHVSLFWYQQALGQGPEFLTYFQNEAQLDKSGLPSDRFFAERPEGSVSTLKIQRTQQEDSAVYLCASDDGASGANVLTFGAGSRLTVL.

The chain recombines TRBV6-5 with TRBJ1-1; D is unresolved. V lost 3 bases to trimming and J lost 2 bases, with 7 bases between them. This CDR3 spans 13 amino acids. Per germline, CDR1 MNHEY and CDR2 SVGAGI. The CDR3 sequence: CASSYRRNTEAFF. The CDR3 DNA sequence: TGTGCCAGCAGTTATAGGCGCAACACTGAAGCTTTCTTT.

This clonotype was observed at least ten times. V gene TRBV18 combines with J gene TRBJ2-5; TRBD2 agrees at 8 bases. Germline V CDR1 and CDR2: KGHSH, LQKENI. The CDR3 sequence is 15 residues long. Trimming removed 5 bases from V and 13 bases from J; junction bases left unmatched: 18. CDR3 residues: CASSFTKNSGDSRYF. CDR3 sequence (DNA): TGTGCCAGCTCATTCACAAAAAATAGCGGGGACTCCAGGTACTTC.

A word on this clonotype: At one end, the junction sequence differs from germline, possibly due to a read error. The chain joins TRBV6-1 to TRBJ1-5; tentatively, D is TRBD1 (5 bases). The CDR3 has 13 amino acids. The germline gives CDR1 MNHNS, CDR2 SASEGT. The CDR3 spells CASREEGKQPQHF. Here the CDR3 DNA reads TGTGCCAGCAGAGAAGAGGGGAAACAGCCCCAGCATTTT.

This chain connects TRBV6-1 to TRBJ1-5; 7 bases line up with TRBD1. The CDR3 is made up of 14 amino acids. Germline V gene data show CDR1 as MNHNS and CDR2 as SASEGT. The CDR3 DNA follows: TGTGCTGGTGGGCAGGGGGGTCTAGGGCAGCCCCAGCATTTT. As protein: CAGGQGGLGQPQHF.

The rearrangement uses TRBV20-1 and TRBJ2-1; unclear D gene. CDR1 and CDR2 (germline): DFQATT, SNEGSKA (reference sequence). V lost 3 bases to trimming and J lost 1 base, with 4 bases between them. This CDR3 is built from 12 residues. CDR3 DNA: TGCAGTGCTAGCGGTTCCTACAATGAGCAGTTCTTC. As protein: CSASGSYNEQFF.

This clonotype was counted ten times or more. DNA for the CDR3: TGTGCCAGCTCACCCCCGGACAGGGGAAGGTACGAGCAGTACTTC. Encoded protein: CASSPPDRGRYEQYF. V gene TRBV18 combines with J gene TRBJ2-7, with 9 bases aligning to TRBD1. Looked up from germline, CDR1 is KGHSH and CDR2 is LQKENI. The CDR3 spans 15 residues. The J segment lost 4 bases and the V segment lost 3 bases, leaving 7 bases of the junction unmatched.

The chain carries TRBV15 and TRBJ2-5; tentative D call: TRBD2 (5 bases). Germline CDR1 LNHNV, CDR2 YYDKDF (reference sequence). This CDR3 spans 15 amino acids. V lost 0 bases and J lost 2, with 10 bases in between. The CDR3 bases are TGTGCCACCAGCAGAGATAACGGGGAACAAGAGACCCAGTACTTC. Protein: CATSRDNGEQETQYF.

This clonotype was seen only a few times. The V and J genes are TRBV6-2 or TRBV6-3 and TRBJ2-7; no definite D call. V dropped 0 bases and J dropped 0 bases, with 15 bases sitting between them. Germline V gene sequence: CDR1 MNHEY, CDR2 SVGEGT. This CDR3 is built from 17 residues. For the CDR3, the DNA is TGTGCCAGCAGTTACTCGACGGCATGGTTAACCTCCTACGAGCAGTACTTC. Translating gives CASSYSTAWLTSYEQYF.

The rearrangement uses TRBV2 and TRBJ1-1; 10 bases align to TRBD1. The junction had 9 bases not matched to a gene; V was cut back by 2 bases and J by 0 bases. Germline V gene data show CDR1 as SNHLY and CDR2 as FYNNEI. The CDR3 loop spans 18 amino acids. The CDR3 here is CASSEWGRQGAVNTEAFF. CDR3 DNA sequence: TGTGCCAGCAGTGAATGGGGGAGACAGGGGGCTGTGAACACTGAAGCTTTCTTT.

The sample holds a few counts of this clonotype. The rearrangement links TRBV5-6 to TRBJ1-5; D possibly corresponds to TRBD1 (6 bases). The length of the CDR3 is 18 residues. Deletions cut 3 bases from V and 9 bases from J, with 28 bases between. CDR1 is SGHDT, CDR2 YYEEEE, per germline. The CDR3 reads CASSSTKRTEHRSAPQHF. CDR3 bases: TGTGCCAGCAGCTCCACTAAACGGACAGAGCACAGATCGGCGCCCCAGCATTTT.

The chain couples TRBV21-1 to TRBJ1-5; whether TRBD1, the table's D call, matches the DNA was not checked. TRBV21-1 is reported as a pseudogene. The CDR3 has 16 residues. Here the CDR3 DNA reads TGTGCCAGCCCCCTGGGACGGACAGGCGCGAATCAGCCCCAGCATTTT. It yields the protein CASPLGRTGANQPQHF.

This clonotype was recorded many times. The chain combines TRBV6-5 with TRBJ1-1; no clear D. Trimming left V 0 bases short and J 4 bases short, with 12 bases between. This CDR3 is 15 amino acids long. The germline CDR1 and CDR2 sequences are MNHEY and SVGAGI. The CDR3 reads CASSYSSGVGTEAFF. DNA of the CDR3: TGTGCCAGCAGTTACTCGTCAGGCGTCGGCACTGAAGCTTTCTTT.

The chain combines TRBV2 with TRBJ1-5, with a tentative D call TRBD1 (5 bases). The CDR3 spans 16 residues. Germline CDR1 and CDR2: SNHLY and FYNNEI. V lost 6 bases to trimming and J lost 0 bases, with 15 bases between them. The CDR3 DNA reads TGTGCCAGCAGCGCATCGGGGACCTATAGCAATCAGCCCCAGCATTTT. Its protein is CASSASGTYSNQPQHF. Full variable domain (outside the CDR3, taken from reference TRBV2 and TRBJ1-5): EPEVTQTPSHQVTQMGQEVILRCVPISNHLYFYWYRQILGQKVEFLVSFYNNEISEKSEIFDDQFSVERPDGSNFTLKIRSTKLEDSAMYFCASSASGTYSNQPQHFGDGTRLSIL.

This chain connects TRBV10-2 to TRBJ1-4; the D gene is possibly TRBD1 (6 bases). The V gene lost 2 bases and the J gene lost 4 bases, with 11 bases spanning the gap. The CDR3 totals 15 residues. The germline V gene encodes CDR1 WSHSY and CDR2 SAAADI. The CDR3 DNA reads as TGCGCCAGCAGTGAGGCGGGGGCCCGTAATGAAAAACTGTTTTTT. Translation gives CASSEAGARNEKLFF.

J is TRBJ2-7 and V is TRBV19; 7 nucleotides line up with TRBD1. The CDR3 length is 15 residues. V trimming: 5 bases; J trimming: 3 bases; junction bases outside the gene matches: 10. Germline lookup yields CDR1 LNHDA and CDR2 SQIVND (reference sequence). CDR3 coding DNA: TGTGCCAGTAGTTCCCGACAGGGTGGGGGCTACGAGCAGTACTTC. Protein product: CASSSRQGGGYEQYF.